The clone carrying this T cell receptor beta chain is categorized as medium-sized. TCRdb re-derived calls from the 5' RACE reads in MiXCR, one entry per CDR3 protein. The sample holds about 15,000 distinct CDR3 sequences; over 5.5% are singletons and the top ten take roughly 7.5%. This record belongs to a study of early T cells in non-severe SARS-CoV-2 infection. Whole-study context: Sequencing of unsorted whole blood was done on bulk RNA, leaving chains unpaired.

The V and J ends lost 3 bases and 5 bases respectively, with 11 bases between them. This CDR3 region has 13 residues. Per germline, CDR1 KGHSH and CDR2 LQKENI. The sequenced sample was whole blood, obtained at baseline. The TCR was taken from an adult who was a healthcare worker with PCR-confirmed SARS-CoV-2 infection or an uninfected control (not recorded which). The chain has TRBV18 and TRBJ2-7, with D possibly being TRBD1 (5 bases). In DNA, the CDR3 is TGTGCCAGCTCACCTTCAGGGCGAGACGAGCAGTACTTC. This encodes CASSPSGRDEQYF.